The 20 T cell receptor beta chains below were found in one sample sequenced in a study of CD8 T cells in Susac syndrome. Random hexamers primed reverse transcription of about 0.45 to 1 ug RNA. TCRdb ran MiXCR on the immunoSEQ multiplex PCR reads and lists one entry per CDR3 protein. The sample yields about 100,000 distinct CDR3 sequences, roughly 96% seen once. The sequenced material came from CD8+ T cells from PBMCs. The receptors were gathered from a human donor with Susac syndrome.

This sequence joins TRBV11-2 and TRBJ1-2; 10 nucleotides agree with TRBD1. Germline V gene data show CDR1 as SGHAT and CDR2 as FQNNGV. After removal of 5 bases from V and 8 bases from J, the junction contained 17 bases not matched to a gene. This CDR3 comprises 17 residues. CDR3 amino acids: CASSIPGQGFPSRGYTF. The CDR3 nucleotides are TGTGCCAGCAGCATCCCGGGACAGGGGTTTCCGAGTAGAGGCTACACCTTC.

CDR3: CASSQALVFGQGYTF. The CDR3 DNA reads TGTGCCAGCAGCCAAGCTTTAGTTTTCGGACAAGGCTACACCTTC. V is TRBV3-1 and J is TRBJ1-2; possible D gene TRBD1, 5 bases. In germline, CDR1 is LGHDT, CDR2 YNNKEL (reference sequence). This CDR3 contains 15 residues. V was pared by 1 base and J by 8 bases, with 17 bases between.

The CDR3 nucleotides read TGTGCCAGCAGCGTTGGGGGGACGAACTACGAGCAGTACTTC. Encoded protein: CASSVGGTNYEQYF. The chain couples TRBV9 to TRBJ2-7; D might be TRBD2 (6 bases). V shed 2 bases and J shed 3 bases, with 12 bases lying between them. The CDR3 loop spans 14 amino acids. From germline, CDR1 is SGDLS and CDR2 YYNGEE.

The chain combines TRBV7-2 with TRBJ1-2; D might be TRBD1 (5 bases). Germline V gene data show CDR1 as SGHTA and CDR2 as FQGNSA. Trimming left V 4 bases short and J 3 bases short, with 12 bases between. The CDR3 totals 14 residues. DNA of the CDR3: TGTGCCAGCAGCTCAGCAGGGAACTACTATGGCTACACCTTC. Translation: CASSSAGNYYGYTF.

This clonotype came up once. V usage is TRBV5-1 and J usage is TRBJ2-5, with D unclear. Germline CDR1 and CDR2: SGHRS and YFSETQ. Trimming took 2 bases from V and 2 from J, leaving 13 bases between them. The CDR3 has 15 residues. CDR3 residues: CASSFHTMEQETQYF. In DNA form, the CDR3 reads TGCGCCAGCAGCTTTCACACGATGGAGCAAGAGACCCAGTACTTC.

V is TRBV19 and J is TRBJ2-7; D may be TRBD2 (5 bases). V was shortened by 4 bases and J by 4 bases, with 17 bases between the two germline ends. This CDR3 comprises 15 residues. Germline V gives CDR1 LNHDA, CDR2 SQIVND (reference sequence). The CDR3 region has the DNA TGTGCCAGTAGTAGTCTAGAGGGCCAAGCATACGAGCAGTACTTC. Translating gives CASSSLEGQAYEQYF. The whole variable domain, remainder taken from reference TRBV19 and TRBJ2-7, is DGGITQSPKYLFRKEGQNVTLSCEQNLNHDAMYWYRQDPGQGLRLIYYSQIVNDFQKGDIAEGYSVSREKKESFPLTVTSAQKNPTAFYLCASSSLEGQAYEQYFGPGTRLTVT.

The V call is TRBV3-1, the J call TRBJ2-5, with D perhaps matching TRBD2 (6 bases). V lost 0 bases to trimming and J lost 1 base, with 15 bases between them. The CDR3 extends over 17 amino acids. Germline CDR1 reads LGHDT; CDR2 reads YNNKEL (reference sequence). CDR3: CASSQDLTGDLQETQYF. The CDR3 DNA reads TGTGCCAGCAGCCAAGATCTTACGGGGGACCTCCAAGAGACCCAGTACTTC.

This chain connects TRBV27 to TRBJ2-3; D is unclear. Trimming took 5 bases from V and 6 from J, leaving 15 bases between them. The CDR3 totals 14 residues. Germline lookup yields CDR1 MNHEY and CDR2 SMNVEV (reference sequence). CDR3 sequence reads: CASSPFQHRDTQYF. CDR3 in DNA: TGTGCCAGCAGTCCTTTCCAACATCGGGATACGCAGTATTTT.

The chain links TRBV18 to TRBJ2-1; weak D call: TRBD2 (6 bases). The V end was cut by 2 bases, the J end by 6 bases, with 14 bases between. The CDR3 is 15 residues long. Germline V CDR1 and CDR2: KGHSH, LQKENI. The CDR3 nucleotides are TGTGCCAGCTCACCAGGGGGGAGGATCGGCAATGAGCAGTTCTTC. Amino acids: CASSPGGRIGNEQFF. The entire variable domain, with the rest obtained from reference TRBV18 and TRBJ2-1, is as follows: NAGVMQNPRHLVRRRGQEARLRCSPMKGHSHVYWYRQLPEEGLKFMVYLQKENIIDESGMPKERFSAEFPKEGPSILRIQQVVRGDSAAYFCASSPGGRIGNEQFFGPGTRLTVL.

The chain recombines TRBV5-6 with TRBJ2-1; no firm D call. The CDR3 loop spans 11 amino acids. The germline V gene encodes CDR1 SGHDT and CDR2 YYEEEE. V was cut by 2 bases and J by 8 bases, with 5 bases left in between. CDR3: CASSFGYEQFF. The DNA for the CDR3 is TGTGCCAGCAGCTTTGGTTATGAGCAGTTCTTC.

The chain recombines TRBV5-1 with TRBJ2-7; weak D call: TRBD2 (6 bases). V dropped 2 bases and J dropped 4 bases, with 13 bases sitting between them. Germline lookup yields CDR1 SGHRS and CDR2 YFSETQ. This CDR3 region has 14 residues. The chain's CDR3 is CASSLREFEYEQYF. DNA of the CDR3: TGCGCCAGCAGCTTACGGGAGTTTGAATACGAGCAGTACTTC.

The J gene is TRBJ2-7, the V gene TRBV29-1, with D possibly called TRBD1 or TRBD2 (5 bases each). Germline lookup yields CDR1 SQVTM and CDR2 ANQGSEA. The CDR3 covers 14 residues. Trimming pared 7 bases from V and 4 bases from J, leaving 20 bases between. In DNA form, the CDR3 reads TGCAGCGCTTGGGGACCGATCCTTGGTTACGAGCAGTACTTC. It specifies CSAWGPILGYEQYF.

The chain recombines TRBV12-3 or TRBV12-4 with TRBJ2-7; 7 nucleotides line up with TRBD1. The CDR3 sequence is 13 residues long. V shed 6 bases and J 5 bases; nucleotides not matched to a gene: 7. The CDR3 spells CASSTTGFHEQYF. In DNA form, the CDR3 reads TGTGCCAGCAGCACGACAGGGTTCCACGAGCAGTACTTC.

The genes are TRBV2 and TRBJ2-7; D tentatively reads TRBD1 or TRBD2 (5 bases each). The germline gives CDR1 SNHLY, CDR2 FYNNEI. The V gene lost 6 bases and the J gene lost 4 bases, with 7 bases spanning the gap. The CDR3 has 11 residues. The CDR3 coding sequence is TGTGCCAGCAGCAGGGAGTACGAGCAGTACTTC. It translates to CASSREYEQYF.

The V and J genes are TRBV28 and TRBJ1-4; perhaps TRBD1 as D (6 bases). The V gene lost 3 bases and the J gene lost 8 bases, with 16 bases spanning the gap. The CDR3 length is 15 residues. In germline, CDR1 is MDHEN, CDR2 SYDVKM. The CDR3 bases are TGTGCCAGCAGTTTGGCACAGGGAAGGAGGGAAAAACTGTTTTTT. Its translation: CASSLAQGRREKLFF.

The chain employs TRBV2 and TRBJ2-7; D remains unclear. The germline V gene encodes CDR1 SNHLY and CDR2 FYNNEI. The CDR3 runs to 13 residues. V shed 5 bases and J shed 6 bases, with 14 bases lying between them. CDR3 residues: CASSPRDGIEQYF. The CDR3 nucleotides read TGTGCCAGCAGTCCTAGGGATGGGATCGAGCAGTACTTC.

V usage is TRBV9 and J usage is TRBJ1-2, with a possible D match to TRBD1 (6 bases). The CDR3 is made up of 12 amino acids. Germline values: CDR1 SGDLS, CDR2 YYNGEE. V shed 4 bases and J shed 7 bases, with 11 bases lying between them. Here the CDR3 DNA reads TGTGCCAGCAGCCCCCTCAGGGGTGGCTACACCTTC. This gives the protein CASSPLRGGYTF.

The chain recombines TRBV4-1 with TRBJ2-7; 7 bases fit TRBD1. Germline CDR1 and CDR2: MGHRA and YSYEKL. V lost 3 bases to trimming and J lost 3 bases; unmatched junction nucleotides: 5. The CDR3 has 14 amino acids. The CDR3 region is CASSHPGGFYEQYF. In DNA, the CDR3 is TGCGCCAGCAGCCATCCAGGGGGTTTCTACGAGCAGTACTTC.

The rearrangement uses TRBV29-1 and TRBJ2-7; D may be TRBD1 or TRBD2 (6 bases each). The ends were cut back, 5 bases at V and 3 bases at J, with 14 bases in the middle. The CDR3 consists of 13 residues. Germline CDR1 is SQVTM and CDR2 is ANQGSEA. Written as DNA, the CDR3 is TGCAGCGTTCAAGGGGGGCTAATCTACGAGCAGTACTTC. Translation: CSVQGGLIYEQYF.

As DNA, the CDR3 is TGCGCCAGCAGCCAAGATCGAGGCGAACCTTACGAGCAGTACTTC. Translation: CASSQDRGEPYEQYF. The chain links TRBV4-1 to TRBJ2-7; D unresolved. Trimming pared 0 bases from V and 4 bases from J, leaving 13 bases between. The CDR3 totals 15 residues. The germline V gene encodes CDR1 MGHRA and CDR2 YSYEKL.